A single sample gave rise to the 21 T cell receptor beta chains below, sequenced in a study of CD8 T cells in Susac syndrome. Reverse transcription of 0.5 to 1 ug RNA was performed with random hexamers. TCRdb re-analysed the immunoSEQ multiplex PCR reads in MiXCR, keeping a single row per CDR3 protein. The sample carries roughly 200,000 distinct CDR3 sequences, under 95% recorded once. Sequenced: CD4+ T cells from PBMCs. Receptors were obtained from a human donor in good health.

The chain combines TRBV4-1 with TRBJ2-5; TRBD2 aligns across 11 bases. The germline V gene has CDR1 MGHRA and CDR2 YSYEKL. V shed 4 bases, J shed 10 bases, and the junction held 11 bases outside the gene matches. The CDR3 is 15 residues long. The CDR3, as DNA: TGCGCCAGCAGCCCCGGGTCTAGCGGGGGGTGGGACCAGTACTTC. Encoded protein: CASSPGSSGGWDQYF.

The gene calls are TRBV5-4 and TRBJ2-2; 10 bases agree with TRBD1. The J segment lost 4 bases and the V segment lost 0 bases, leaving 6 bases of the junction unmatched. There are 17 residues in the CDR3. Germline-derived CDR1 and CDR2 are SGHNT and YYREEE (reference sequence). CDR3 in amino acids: CASSLGGQGRSTGELFF. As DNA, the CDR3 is TGTGCCAGCAGCTTGGGGGGACAGGGGCGTAGCACCGGGGAGCTGTTTTTT. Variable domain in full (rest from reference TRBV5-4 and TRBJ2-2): ETGVTQSPTHLIKTRGQQVTLRCSSQSGHNTVSWYQQALGQGPQFIFQYYREEENGRGNFPPRFSGLQFPNYSSELNVNALELDDSALYLCASSLGGQGRSTGELFFGEGSRLTVL.

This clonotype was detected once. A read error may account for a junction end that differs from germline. The CDR3 loop reads CASGTGVNQPQLF. Here the CDR3 DNA reads TGTGCCAGTGGAACAGGGGTAAATCAGCCCCAGCTTTTT. This chain joins TRBV12-3 or TRBV12-4 and TRBJ1-5, with TRBD1 matching 7 bases. The CDR3 spans 13 residues.

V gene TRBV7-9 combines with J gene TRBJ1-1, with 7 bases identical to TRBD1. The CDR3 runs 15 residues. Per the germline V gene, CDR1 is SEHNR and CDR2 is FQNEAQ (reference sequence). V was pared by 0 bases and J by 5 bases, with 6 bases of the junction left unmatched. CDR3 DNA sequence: TGTGCCAGCAGCTTAGCAGGGGGCACGACGACTGAAGCTTTCTTT. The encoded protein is CASSLAGGTTTEAFF.

The CDR3 protein is CASSDRTYNEQFF. In DNA, the CDR3 is TGTGCCAGCAGTGACAGAACCTACAATGAGCAGTTCTTC. V usage is TRBV2 and J usage is TRBJ2-1; D remains ambiguous. Trimming took off 3 bases at V and 2 bases at J, with 5 bases between the two ends. CDR3 length: 13 residues. The germline gives CDR1 SNHLY, CDR2 FYNNEI.

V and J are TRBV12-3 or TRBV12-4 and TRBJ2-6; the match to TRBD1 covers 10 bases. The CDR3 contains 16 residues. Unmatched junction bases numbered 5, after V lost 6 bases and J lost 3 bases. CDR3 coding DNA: TGTGCCAGCAGGACGACAGGGGGCGTTGGGGCCAACGTCCTGACTTTC. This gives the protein CASRTTGGVGANVLTF.

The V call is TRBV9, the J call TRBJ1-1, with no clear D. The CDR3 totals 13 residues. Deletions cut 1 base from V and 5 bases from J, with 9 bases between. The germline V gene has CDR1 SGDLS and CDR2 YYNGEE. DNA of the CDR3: TGTGCCAGCAGCGTATCGGTACGGACTGAAGCTTTCTTT. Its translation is CASSVSVRTEAFF.

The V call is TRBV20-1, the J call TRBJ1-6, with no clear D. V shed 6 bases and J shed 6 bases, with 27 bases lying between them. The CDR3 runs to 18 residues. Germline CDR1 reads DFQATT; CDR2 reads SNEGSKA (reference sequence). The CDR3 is CSAQLLSGRNDFNSPLHF. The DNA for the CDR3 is TGCAGTGCACAGCTCCTTTCTGGACGGAATGATTTTAATTCACCCCTCCACTTT.

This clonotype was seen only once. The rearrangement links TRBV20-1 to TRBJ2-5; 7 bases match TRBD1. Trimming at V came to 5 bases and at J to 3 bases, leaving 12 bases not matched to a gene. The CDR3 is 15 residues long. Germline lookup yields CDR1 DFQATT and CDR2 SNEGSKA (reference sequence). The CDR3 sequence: CSAARDSGTKETQYF. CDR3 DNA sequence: TGCAGTGCTGCCCGGGACAGCGGAACCAAAGAGACCCAGTACTTC.

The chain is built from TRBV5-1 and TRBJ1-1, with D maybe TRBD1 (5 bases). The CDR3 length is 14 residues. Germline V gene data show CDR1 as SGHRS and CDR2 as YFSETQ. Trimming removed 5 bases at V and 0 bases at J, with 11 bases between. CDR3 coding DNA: TGCGCCAGCAGTCCGGGACCCATGAACACTGAAGCTTTCTTT. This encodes CASSPGPMNTEAFF.

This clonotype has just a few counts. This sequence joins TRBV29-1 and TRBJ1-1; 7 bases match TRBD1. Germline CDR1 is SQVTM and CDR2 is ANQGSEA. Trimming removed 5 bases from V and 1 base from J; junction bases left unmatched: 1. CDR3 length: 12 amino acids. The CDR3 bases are TGCAGCGTTAGACAGGGGAACACTGAAGCTTTCTTT. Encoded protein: CSVRQGNTEAFF. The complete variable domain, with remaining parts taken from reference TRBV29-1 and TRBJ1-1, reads SAVISQKPSRDICQRGTSLTIQCQVDSQVTMMFWYRQQPGQSLTLIATANQGSEATYESGFVIDKFPISRPNLTFSTLTVSNMSPEDSSIYLCSVRQGNTEAFFGQGTRLTVV.

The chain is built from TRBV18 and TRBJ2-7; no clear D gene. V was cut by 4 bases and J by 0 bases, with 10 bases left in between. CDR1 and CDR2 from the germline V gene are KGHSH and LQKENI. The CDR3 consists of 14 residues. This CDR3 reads CASSRSGPSYEQYF. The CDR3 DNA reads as TGTGCCAGCTCACGGTCCGGGCCCTCCTACGAGCAGTACTTC.

Here the CDR3 DNA reads TGTGCCAGCAGCTTAGTGGGAGTAGTCCAAGAGACCCAGTACTTC. Translated, it gives CASSLVGVVQETQYF. The chain carries TRBV7-6 and TRBJ2-5, with D perhaps matching TRBD2 (5 bases). The CDR3 runs to 15 residues. V was trimmed by 1 base and J by 1 base, leaving 10 bases between them. CDR1 is SGHVS and CDR2 is FNYEAQ in the germline V gene. Using reference TRBV7-6 and TRBJ2-5 for the parts outside the CDR3, the full variable domain is GAGVSQSPRYKVTKRGQDVALRCDPISGHVSLYWYRQALGQGPEFLTYFNYEAQQDKSGLPNDRFSAERPEGSISTLTIQRTEQRDSAMYRCASSLVGVVQETQYFGPGTRLLVL.

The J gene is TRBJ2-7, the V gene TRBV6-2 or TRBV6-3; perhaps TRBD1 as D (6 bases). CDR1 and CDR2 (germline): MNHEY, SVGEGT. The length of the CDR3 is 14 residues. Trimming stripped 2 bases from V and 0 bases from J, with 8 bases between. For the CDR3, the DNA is TGTGCCAGCAGTTACGGGGACATCTCCTACGAGCAGTACGTC. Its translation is CASSYGDISYEQYV.

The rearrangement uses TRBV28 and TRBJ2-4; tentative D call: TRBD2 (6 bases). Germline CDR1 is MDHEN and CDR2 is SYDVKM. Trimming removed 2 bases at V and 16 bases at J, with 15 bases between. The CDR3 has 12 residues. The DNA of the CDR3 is TGTGCCAGCAGTTTAAGAGCGGGCACCCAATACTTC. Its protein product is CASSLRAGTQYF. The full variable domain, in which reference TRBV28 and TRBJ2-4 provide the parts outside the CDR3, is DVKVTQSSRYLVKRTGEKVFLECVQDMDHENMFWYRQDPGLGLRLIYFSYDVKMKEKGDIPEGYSVSREKKERFSLILESASTNQTSMYLCASSLRAGTQYFGAGTRLSVL.

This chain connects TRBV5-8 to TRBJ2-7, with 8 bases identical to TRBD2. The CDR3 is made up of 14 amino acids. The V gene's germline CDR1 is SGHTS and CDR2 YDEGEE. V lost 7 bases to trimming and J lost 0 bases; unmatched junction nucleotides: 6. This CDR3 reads CASQFSGDSYEQYF. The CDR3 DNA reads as TGTGCCAGCCAGTTTAGCGGGGACTCCTACGAGCAGTACTTC.

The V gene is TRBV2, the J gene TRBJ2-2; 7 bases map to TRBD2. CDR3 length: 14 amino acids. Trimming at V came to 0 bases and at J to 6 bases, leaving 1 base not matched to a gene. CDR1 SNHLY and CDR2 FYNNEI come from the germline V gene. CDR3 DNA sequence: TGTGCCAGCAGTGAAGCGCGGGGGTCCGGGGAGCTGTTTTTT. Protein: CASSEARGSGELFF.

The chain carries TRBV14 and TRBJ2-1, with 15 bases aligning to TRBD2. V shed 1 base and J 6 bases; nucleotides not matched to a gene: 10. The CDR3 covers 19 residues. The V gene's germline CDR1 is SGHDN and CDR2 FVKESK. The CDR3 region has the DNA TGTGCCAGCAGCCAAGTCCTAGGACTAGCGGGGGGGCTAGTCAATGAGCAGTTCTTC. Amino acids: CASSQVLGLAGGLVNEQFF.

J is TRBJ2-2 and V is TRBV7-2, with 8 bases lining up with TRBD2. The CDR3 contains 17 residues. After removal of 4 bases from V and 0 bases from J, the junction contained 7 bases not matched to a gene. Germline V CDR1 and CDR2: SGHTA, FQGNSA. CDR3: CASSSRPGGANTGELFF. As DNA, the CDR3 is TGTGCCAGCAGCTCCCGCCCCGGGGGGGCGAACACCGGGGAGCTGTTTTTT. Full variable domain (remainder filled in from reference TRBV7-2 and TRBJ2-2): GAGVSQSPSNKVTEKGKDVELRCDPISGHTALYWYRQSLGQGLEFLIYFQGNSAPDKSGLPSDRFSAERTGGSVSTLTIQRTQQEDSAVYLCASSSRPGGANTGELFFGEGSRLTVL.

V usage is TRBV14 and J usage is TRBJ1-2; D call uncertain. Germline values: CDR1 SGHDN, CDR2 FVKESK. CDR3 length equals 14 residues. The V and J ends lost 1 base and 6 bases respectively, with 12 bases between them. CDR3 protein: CASSQVGGPDGYTF. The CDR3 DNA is TGTGCCAGCAGCCAAGTGGGCGGTCCGGATGGCTACACCTTC. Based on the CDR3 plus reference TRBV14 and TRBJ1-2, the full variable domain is EAGVTQFPSHSVIEKGQTVTLRCDPISGHDNLYWYRRVMGKEIKFLLHFVKESKQDESGMPNNRFLAERTGGTYSTLKVQPAELEDSGVYFCASSQVGGPDGYTFGSGTRLTVV.

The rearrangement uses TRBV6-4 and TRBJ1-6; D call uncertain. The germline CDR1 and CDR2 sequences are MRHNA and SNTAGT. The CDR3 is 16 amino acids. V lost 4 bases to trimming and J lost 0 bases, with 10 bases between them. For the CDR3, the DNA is TGTGCCAGCAGTGCGGGGATAAACTCCTATAATTCACCCCTCCACTTT. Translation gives CASSAGINSYNSPLHF.